The present entry profiles one TCR beta chain with its context. The data belong to a study of blood T cell repertoires in COVID-19. Overall study context: Some COVID-19 samples were acute and others convalescent; all came from the United States, Italy and Spain. Sample material is recorded as cDNA or gDNA derived from T cells, B-cell-depleted T cells, or PBMCs.

Assay: immunoSEQ multiplex PCR; the TCRdb copy retains only in-frame clones and omits some. This sample has about 130,000 clones, with 80% to 90% found just once. Each recovered donor of Cohort 3 presented with two negative PCRs, clearance, or symptom resolution. The junction had 8 bases not matched to a gene; V was cut back by 8 bases and J by 2 bases. The CDR3 spans 15 residues. Germline V lookup: CDR1 WSHSY, CDR2 SAAADI. This clonotype originated in a woman aged 45-59 years who had recovered from COVID-19. J is TRBJ2-7 and V is TRBV10-2; 11 bases line up with TRBD2. The sample comprised PBMCs or T cells enriched from blood (not recorded which). CDR3 coding DNA: TGCGCCAGCGGCAGACTAGCGGGGTCAACCTACGAGCAGTACTTC. This gives the protein CASGRLAGSTYEQYF.